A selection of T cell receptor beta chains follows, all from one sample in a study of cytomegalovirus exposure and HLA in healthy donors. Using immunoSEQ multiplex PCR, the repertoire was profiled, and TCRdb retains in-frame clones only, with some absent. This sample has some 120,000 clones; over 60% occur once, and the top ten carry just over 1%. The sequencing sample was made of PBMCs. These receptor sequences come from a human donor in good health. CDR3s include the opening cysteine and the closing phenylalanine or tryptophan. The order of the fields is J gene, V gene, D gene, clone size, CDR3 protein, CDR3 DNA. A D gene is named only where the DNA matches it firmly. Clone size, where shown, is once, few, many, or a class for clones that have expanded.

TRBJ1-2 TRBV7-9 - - CASSLLQVFYGYTF TGTGCCAGCAGCTTATTGCAGGTCTTCTATGGCTACACCTTC
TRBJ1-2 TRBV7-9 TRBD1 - CAPQQGNYNYGYTF TGTGCCCCTCAACAGGGGAACTATAACTATGGCTACACCTTC
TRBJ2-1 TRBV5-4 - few CASKNSIYNEQFF TGTGCCAGCAAGAACAGCATTTACAATGAGCAGTTCTTC
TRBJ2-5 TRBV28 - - CASSPLTRETQYF TGTGCCAGCAGTCCCCTCACCCGGGAGACCCAGTACTTC
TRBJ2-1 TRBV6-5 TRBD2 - CASSYSAGRGWDEQFF TGTGCCAGCAGTTACTCAGCGGGGCGGGGATGGGATGAGCAGTTCTTC
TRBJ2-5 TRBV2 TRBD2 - CAGGTSGGKTQYF TGTGCCGGGGGAACTAGCGGGGGAAAGACCCAGTACTTC
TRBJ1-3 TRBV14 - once CASSQVFLEELSSGNTIYF TGTGCCAGCAGCCAAGTTTTTTTAGAGGAGTTAAGCTCTGGAAACACCATATATTTT
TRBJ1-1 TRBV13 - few CASSSRQGEVEAFF TGTGCCAGCAGCTCCCGGCAAGGGGAGGTTGAAGCTTTCTTT
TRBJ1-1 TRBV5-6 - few CASSLAGGGTEAFF TGTGCCAGCAGCTTGGCTGGGGGAGGGACTGAAGCTTTCTTT
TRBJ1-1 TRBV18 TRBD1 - CASSPDRGRAFF TGTGCCAGCTCACCAGACAGGGGGCGAGCTTTCTTT
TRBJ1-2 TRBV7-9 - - CSSSRGARVGLYGYTF TGTTCCAGCAGTCGGGGGGCGAGAGTGGGACTTTATGGCTACACCTTC
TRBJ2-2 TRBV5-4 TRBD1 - CASSLRDRAEFVAGELFF TGTGCCAGCAGCTTGAGGGACAGGGCTGAATTTGTTGCCGGGGAGCTGTTTTTT
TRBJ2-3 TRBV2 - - CASSELPPAERSTDTQYF TGTGCCAGCAGTGAACTCCCCCCGGCGGAACGATCCACAGATACGCAGTATTTT
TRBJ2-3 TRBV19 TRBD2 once CASRSLAGIDTQYF TGTGCCAGTAGGAGTCTAGCGGGGATAGATACGCAGTATTTT
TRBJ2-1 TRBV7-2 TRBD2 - CASSLTTSGGNYNEQFF TGTGCCAGCAGCTTAACAACTAGCGGGGGGAACTACAATGAGCAGTTCTTC
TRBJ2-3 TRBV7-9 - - CASSLFAGATSTDTQYF TGTGCCAGCAGCTTGTTCGCGGGGGCCACTAGCACAGATACGCAGTATTTT
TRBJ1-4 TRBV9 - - CASSVGSEFNEKLFF TGTGCCAGCAGCGTAGGTAGCGAATTTAATGAAAAACTGTTTTTT
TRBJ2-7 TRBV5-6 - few CASSSDLASYEQYF TGTGCCAGCAGCTCAGACTTAGCGTCCTACGAGCAGTACTTC
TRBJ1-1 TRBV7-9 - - CASSSAGQGEAFF TGTGCCAGCAGCTCCGCGGGTCAGGGGGAAGCTTTCTTT
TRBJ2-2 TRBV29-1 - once CSVEDGHYTGELFF TGCAGCGTTGAAGATGGGCATTACACCGGGGAGCTGTTTTTT
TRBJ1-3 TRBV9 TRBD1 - CASSGDRGSSTGNTIYF TGTGCCAGCAGTGGTGACAGGGGTTCTTCCACTGGAAACACCATATATTTT
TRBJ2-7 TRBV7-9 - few CASSKSPADYTYEQYF TGTGCCAGCAGTAAGAGTCCAGCGGACTACACCTACGAGCAGTACTTC
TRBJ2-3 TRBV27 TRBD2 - CASSLWVAGGLPDTQYF TGTGCCAGCAGTTTATGGGTAGCGGGGGGGCTCCCAGATACGCAGTATTTT
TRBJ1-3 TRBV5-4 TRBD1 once CASSPDRGIGNTIYF TGTGCCAGCAGCCCCGACAGGGGAATTGGAAACACCATATATTTT
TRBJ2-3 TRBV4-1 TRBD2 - CASGLARGWGDTQYF TGCGCCAGCGGACTAGCACGGGGCTGGGGAGATACGCAGTATTTT
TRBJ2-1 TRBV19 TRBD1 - CASSQQTGGNEQFF TGTGCCAGTAGTCAACAGACAGGGGGCAATGAGCAGTTCTTC
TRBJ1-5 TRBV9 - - CASSADRNQPQHF TGTGCCAGCAGCGCAGACAGAAATCAGCCCCAGCATTTT
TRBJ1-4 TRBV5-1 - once CASSLYLTNEKLFF TGCGCCAGCAGCTTGTATTTAACTAATGAAAAACTGTTTTTT
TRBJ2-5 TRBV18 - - CASSPLTGEETQYF TGTGCCAGCTCACCCCTAACGGGGGAAGAGACCCAGTACTTC
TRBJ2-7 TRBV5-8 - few CASSLVRLFDEQYF TGTGCCAGCAGCTTGGTACGCCTATTTGACGAGCAGTACTTC
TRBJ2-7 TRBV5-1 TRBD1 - CASIQGAKGYEQYF TGCGCCAGCATCCAGGGGGCGAAGGGCTACGAGCAGTACTTC
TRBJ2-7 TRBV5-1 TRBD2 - CASSWTTSGEAEQYF TGCGCCAGCAGCTGGACGACTAGCGGGGAGGCCGAGCAGTACTTC
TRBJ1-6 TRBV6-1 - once CASSEVGGDSPLHF TGTGCCAGCAGTGAAGTCGGGGGGGACTCACCCCTCCACTTT
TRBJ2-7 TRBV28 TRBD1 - CASSPPGQGGNIEQYF TGTGCCAGCAGTCCGCCTGGACAGGGGGGGAATATTGAGCAGTACTTC
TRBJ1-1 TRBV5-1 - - CASSLTGTEAFF TGCGCCAGCAGCTTGACAGGGACTGAAGCTTTCTTT
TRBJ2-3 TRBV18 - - CASSLVAPPADTQYF TGTGCCAGCTCCCTAGTGGCCCCACCGGCAGATACGCAGTATTTT